This T cell receptor (beta chain) originates from a study of blood T cell repertoires in COVID-19. Study summary: T cells, B-cell-depleted T cells, or PBMCs supplied cDNA or gDNA.

Recovery meant two consecutive negative NP/OP PCR tests, professional clearance, or resolved symptoms. Source study methods: Amplifying reference gene primers gave estimates of nucleated cell counts. Repertoires were generated with immunoSEQ multiplex PCR, while TCRdb's copy carries only in-frame clones and drops some. Clonal size and the V and J genes are those of that table, whereas D and trimming came from the DNA. The table has 280,000 or so clones, around nine tenths seen once. CDR3 length: 12 residues. V was clipped by 5 bases and J by 5 bases, with 9 bases between them. Germline CDR1 LGHDT, CDR2 YNNKEL (reference sequence).

The source of this sequence is a woman aged 40 to 49 who had recovered from COVID-19. The rearrangement joins TRBV3-1 (or the pseudogene TRBV3-2) to TRBJ2-5; D uncertain. Sequenced sample: PBMCs or T cells enriched from blood (not recorded which). The CDR3 DNA follows: TGTGCCAGCAGCTATGTCGGGGAGACCCAGTACTTC. It codes for CASSYVGETQYF.